A selection of T cell receptor beta chains follows, all from one sample in a study of vaccination and CD4 T cells after COVID-19. Each CDR3 protein gets one entry after TCRdb re-called the PCR reads with MiXCR. The data show fewer than 20,000 distinct CDR3 sequences, 50% to 55% seen once. These receptors have no identified antigens. The sample consisted of CD4+ T cells from blood, cultured in vitro. The origin of the receptors is a human donor who had recovered from COVID-19. The CDR3 runs from the conserved cysteine through the conserved F or W. A D gene is named only where the DNA matches it firmly. Clone sizes are given selectively: once, few, many, or a class where the clone is expanded.

clone size: once
D gene: TRBD1
J gene: TRBJ2-5
V gene: TRBV6-5
CDR3 DNA: TGTGCCAGCAGTTACAGAGGACAGGGAAGTTCTTGGGAGACCCAGTACTTC
CDR3 protein: CASSYRGQGSSWETQYF

clone size: -
D gene: -
J gene: TRBJ2-7
V gene: TRBV5-4
CDR3 DNA: TGTGCCAGCAGCTTGAGGCAGGGCGAGCAGTACTTC
CDR3 protein: CASSLRQGEQYF

clone size: -
D gene: TRBD1
J gene: TRBJ1-6
V gene: TRBV28
CDR3 DNA: TGTGCCAGCAGGGGACAGTCAGGCTCCTATAATTCACCCCTCCACTTT
CDR3 protein: CASRGQSGSYNSPLHF

clone size: -
D gene: TRBD2
J gene: TRBJ2-7
V gene: TRBV7-7
CDR3 DNA: TGTGCTAGCAGCCCCGGGGAGGGAGCGGGAACCTACGAGCAGTACTTC
CDR3 protein: CASSPGEGAGTYEQYF

clone size: -
D gene: -
J gene: TRBJ1-3
V gene: TRBV6-5
CDR3 DNA: TGTGCCAGCAGTTACCGGACCCCAAGGGAGACTGGAAACACCATATATTTT
CDR3 protein: CASSYRTPRETGNTIYF

clone size: -
D gene: -
J gene: TRBJ1-2
V gene: TRBV5-1
CDR3 DNA: TGCGCCAGCAACACTTCCCCCGGGACTAACTATGGCTACACCTTC
CDR3 protein: CASNTSPGTNYGYTF

clone size: -
D gene: TRBD2
J gene: TRBJ2-1
V gene: TRBV7-9
CDR3 DNA: TGTGCCAGCAGCTTGGTAGCGGGATCAAATGAGCAGTTCTTC
CDR3 protein: CASSLVAGSNEQFF

clone size: -
D gene: -
J gene: TRBJ1-2
V gene: TRBV27
CDR3 DNA: TGTGCCAGCAGCACACAGGTATCAGGCTATGGCTACACCTTC
CDR3 protein: CASSTQVSGYGYTF

clone size: -
D gene: -
J gene: TRBJ1-4
V gene: TRBV20-1
CDR3 DNA: TGCAGTGCTAGAGAAGTAGGGGCTGGGAGAACTAATGAAAAACTGTTTTTT
CDR3 protein: CSAREVGAGRTNEKLFF

clone size: -
D gene: -
J gene: TRBJ1-2
V gene: TRBV29-1
CDR3 DNA: TGCAGCGTTGATGGGGGGAGAGGAGGCTACACCTTC
CDR3 protein: CSVDGGRGGYTF

clone size: few
D gene: -
J gene: TRBJ1-3
V gene: TRBV4-3
CDR3 DNA: TGCGCCAGCAGCCAGGGACCAAGCTTAGGGGGCTCTGGAAACACCATATATTTT
CDR3 protein: CASSQGPSLGGSGNTIYF

clone size: few
D gene: -
J gene: TRBJ1-6
V gene: TRBV5-1
CDR3 DNA: TGCGCCAGCAGCTTGTCAAACGATTCACCCCTCCACTTT
CDR3 protein: CASSLSNDSPLHF

clone size: -
D gene: TRBD1
J gene: TRBJ1-4
V gene: TRBV6-5
CDR3 DNA: TGTGCCAGCAGTTACGAGGGGGCGCGAAAACTGTTTTTT
CDR3 protein: CASSYEGARKLFF

clone size: -
D gene: -
J gene: TRBJ1-1
V gene: TRBV5-1
CDR3 DNA: TGCGCCAGCAGCCTGATGGATTTGAACACTGAAGCTTTCTTT
CDR3 protein: CASSLMDLNTEAFF

clone size: few
D gene: -
J gene: TRBJ1-2
V gene: TRBV12-3/TRBV12-4
CDR3 DNA: TGTGCCAGCACCTTAGGGGTCGGGGGCTACACCTTC
CDR3 protein: CASTLGVGGYTF

clone size: -
D gene: TRBD2
J gene: TRBJ2-3
V gene: TRBV25-1
CDR3 DNA: TGTGCCAGCAGCCCCGGACTAGCGGGTCTCACAGATACGCAGTATTTT
CDR3 protein: CASSPGLAGLTDTQYF

clone size: -
D gene: -
J gene: TRBJ2-5
V gene: TRBV7-7
CDR3 DNA: TGTGCCAGCAGCTTCAGGGGAGAGGAGACCCAGTACTTC
CDR3 protein: CASSFRGEETQYF

clone size: few
D gene: -
J gene: TRBJ1-5
V gene: TRBV6-1
CDR3 DNA: TGTGCCAGCAGTGAAGAGGGACTAGGAAATTATCAGCCCCAGCATTTT
CDR3 protein: CASSEEGLGNYQPQHF

clone size: -
D gene: -
J gene: TRBJ2-2
V gene: TRBV28
CDR3 DNA: TGTGCCTCAACGAGGGCCGACACCGGGGAGCTGTTTTTT
CDR3 protein: CASTRADTGELFF

clone size: -
D gene: -
J gene: TRBJ2-7
V gene: TRBV21-1
CDR3 DNA: TGTGCCAGCAGCAAAGATCGGACTAGCTTCTACGAGCAGTACTTC
CDR3 protein: CASSKDRTSFYEQYF

clone size: -
D gene: TRBD2
J gene: TRBJ2-7
V gene: TRBV7-2
CDR3 DNA: TGTGCCAGCAGCTTACGGGGGACTAGCGGGAAGTCGTACGAGCAGTACTTC
CDR3 protein: CASSLRGTSGKSYEQYF

clone size: -
D gene: TRBD1
J gene: TRBJ1-2
V gene: TRBV30
CDR3 DNA: TGTGCCTGGAGTAGGGGGCGGGACGGAAACTATGGCTACACCTTC
CDR3 protein: CAWSRGRDGNYGYTF

clone size: -
D gene: -
J gene: TRBJ2-5
V gene: TRBV29-1
CDR3 DNA: TGCAGCGCTACACCACCGACCGACCAAGAGACCCAGTACTTC
CDR3 protein: CSATPPTDQETQYF

clone size: few
D gene: TRBD2
J gene: TRBJ2-4
V gene: TRBV20-1
CDR3 DNA: TGCAGTGCTAGACCCCGAAGGGGACTAGCGGGACTACGGTACTTC
CDR3 protein: CSARPRRGLAGLRYF

clone size: -
D gene: TRBD1
J gene: TRBJ1-6
V gene: TRBV27
CDR3 DNA: TGTGCCAGCAGTCTTCAGGGGGGTTCACCCCTCCACTTT
CDR3 protein: CASSLQGGSPLHF

clone size: -
D gene: -
J gene: TRBJ2-3
V gene: TRBV24-1
CDR3 DNA: TGTGCCACCAGTGATTTGGCCCGAACCGCAGATACGCAGTATTTT
CDR3 protein: CATSDLARTADTQYF

clone size: -
D gene: -
J gene: TRBJ2-7
V gene: TRBV7-8
CDR3 DNA: TGTGCCAGCAGCTTAGGGTTTAGGGGGAAACACGAGCAGTACTTC
CDR3 protein: CASSLGFRGKHEQYF

clone size: -
D gene: -
J gene: TRBJ2-1
V gene: TRBV20-1
CDR3 DNA: TGCAGTGCTGGGCTCCCCGGGACTTTTATCGACAATGAGCAGTTCTTC
CDR3 protein: CSAGLPGTFIDNEQFF

clone size: -
D gene: TRBD1
J gene: TRBJ1-1
V gene: TRBV19
CDR3 DNA: TGTGCCAGTATTGCAGGGGGTACTGAAGCTTTCTTT
CDR3 protein: CASIAGGTEAFF

clone size: -
D gene: -
J gene: TRBJ2-5
V gene: TRBV30
CDR3 DNA: TGTGCCTGGAGACGGGGACGGCTTCAAGAGACCCAGTACTTC
CDR3 protein: CAWRRGRLQETQYF

clone size: -
D gene: TRBD1
J gene: TRBJ2-5
V gene: TRBV14
CDR3 DNA: TGTGCCAGCAGCCAGATTGGGACAGGGGGATTCGAGACCCAGTACTTC
CDR3 protein: CASSQIGTGGFETQYF

clone size: -
D gene: -
J gene: TRBJ1-1
V gene: TRBV7-9
CDR3 DNA: TGTGCCAGCAGCTTAGTGGCCTTAAACGTAGCTTTCTTT
CDR3 protein: CASSLVALNVAFF

clone size: -
D gene: -
J gene: TRBJ1-1
V gene: TRBV6-1
CDR3 DNA: TGTGCCAGCAGTGCAACGACAGTGAACACTGAAGCTTTCTTT
CDR3 protein: CASSATTVNTEAFF

clone size: -
D gene: -
J gene: TRBJ1-6
V gene: TRBV19
CDR3 DNA: TGTGCCAGTAGCCCCAACCGGGGGCGCGGTAATTCACCCCTCCACTTT
CDR3 protein: CASSPNRGRGNSPLHF

clone size: once
D gene: -
J gene: TRBJ1-1
V gene: TRBV12-3/TRBV12-4
CDR3 DNA: TGTGCCAGCAATAAGGGGCTTAGCACTGAAGCTTTCTTT
CDR3 protein: CASNKGLSTEAFF

clone size: -
D gene: TRBD1
J gene: TRBJ1-2
V gene: TRBV7-2
CDR3 DNA: TGTGCCAGCAGCTCCGGACAGGGCTATGGCTACACCTTC
CDR3 protein: CASSSGQGYGYTF

clone size: -
D gene: -
J gene: TRBJ2-5
V gene: TRBV6-1
CDR3 DNA: TGTGCCAGCAGGGCGGACCACGGCCCTCAGGAGACCCAGTACTTC
CDR3 protein: CASRADHGPQETQYF

clone size: -
D gene: -
J gene: TRBJ1-6
V gene: TRBV11-2
CDR3 DNA: TGTGCCAGCAGCTCTGGGAGCTCCTATAATTCACCCCTCCACTTT
CDR3 protein: CASSSGSSYNSPLHF

clone size: -
D gene: TRBD1
J gene: TRBJ2-7
V gene: TRBV28
CDR3 DNA: TGTGCCAGCAGTTTACACGAGACAGGGGCCCTCTACGAGCAGTACTTC
CDR3 protein: CASSLHETGALYEQYF